The 25 T cell receptor beta chains below come from one sample, sequenced in a study of post-analysis software for immune sequencing data. General study findings and limits: TRBV5-6, TRBV5-1 and TRBV20-1 were among a handful of TRBV segments more frequent in patients than controls.

For these TCRs, the target antigens are not known. Researchers reported that TCR beta cDNA libraries carried unique molecular identifiers. TCRdb re-derived calls from the PCR reads in MiXCR, one entry per CDR3 protein. The sample lists hundreds of thousands of distinct CDR3 sequences, 59% occurring once. Source material: blood. The source is a girl aged 2-15 years with multiple sclerosis.

The chain uses TRBV7-9 and TRBJ2-5; possibly TRBD1 or TRBD2 for D (6 bases each). Germline V gene lookup returns CDR1 SEHNR and CDR2 FQNEAQ (reference sequence). With 4 bases removed from V and 6 bases from J, the gap between germline ends came to 21 bases. The CDR3 runs to 16 residues. CDR3 DNA: TGTGCCAGCAGCTCTGGAGGGGGGCCAGGGTGGAAGACCCAGTACTTC. The encoded protein is CASSSGGGPGWKTQYF.

This sequence joins TRBV7-9 and TRBJ2-5; unclear D gene. Trimming cost V 3 bases and J 2 bases, with 7 bases left between them. The CDR3 is 13 residues long. Looked up from germline, CDR1 is SEHNR and CDR2 is FQNEAQ (reference sequence). CDR3 DNA sequence: TGTGCCAGCAGCTTTGAAAGGCAAGAGACCCAGTACTTC. As protein: CASSFERQETQYF.

This chain joins TRBV6-2 or TRBV6-3 and TRBJ2-3; D might be TRBD1 or TRBD2, each matching 5 bases. The germline V gene has CDR1 MNHEY and CDR2 SVGEGT. V was cut by 0 bases and J by 0 bases, with 7 bases left in between. The CDR3 is 15 residues long. The CDR3 reads CASSYSRDSTDTQYF. CDR3 bases: TGTGCCAGCAGTTACTCGAGGGACAGCACAGATACGCAGTATTTT.

The gene calls are TRBV5-1 and TRBJ2-7; D may be TRBD1 or TRBD2 (7 bases each). Germline CDR1 SGHRS, CDR2 YFSETQ. Deletions cut 1 base from V and 3 bases from J, with 17 bases between. The CDR3 sequence is 16 residues long. CDR3 coding DNA: TGCGCCAGCAGCTTGTTAGGGGGCGGGGGAAACTACGAGCAGTACTTC. As protein: CASSLLGGGGNYEQYF.

In this sample, this clonotype turned up once. The chain employs TRBV5-1 and TRBJ1-1, with 7 bases matching TRBD1. CDR1 is SGHRS, CDR2 YFSETQ, per germline. V lost 0 bases, J lost 10 bases, and 6 bases stayed unmatched. The CDR3 extends over 13 amino acids. For the CDR3, the DNA is TGCGCCAGCAGCTTGGCTCAGGGGGAAGGAGCTTTCTTT. This codes for CASSLAQGEGAFF.

V and J are TRBV3-1 and TRBJ2-3, with 7 bases identical to TRBD2. Per germline, CDR1 LGHDT and CDR2 YNNKEL (reference sequence). J was trimmed by 7 bases and V by 5 bases; bases with no gene match: 12. The CDR3 has 15 amino acids. CDR3 amino acids: CASSSGTIGANTQYF. CDR3 coding DNA: TGTGCCAGCAGCTCCGGGACTATCGGGGCCAATACGCAGTATTTT.

This clonotype came up a few times. The chain carries TRBV20-1 and TRBJ2-1; 12 positions match TRBD2. Germline V lookup: CDR1 DFQATT, CDR2 SNEGSKA (reference sequence). The J segment lost 4 bases and the V segment lost 0 bases, leaving 1 base of the junction unmatched. The CDR3 sequence is 15 residues long. CDR3 loop: CSARDLAGGYNEQFF. The CDR3 region has the DNA TGCAGTGCTAGAGATCTAGCGGGGGGGTACAATGAGCAGTTCTTC.

The V call is TRBV29-1, the J call TRBJ2-1; a possible D gene is TRBD2 (5 bases). V was shortened by 3 bases and J by 2 bases, with 8 bases between the two germline ends. Germline V CDR1 and CDR2: SQVTM, ANQGSEA. The CDR3 runs 13 residues. DNA for the CDR3: TGCAGCGTTGACAGCGGTCCCTACAATGAGCAGTTCTTC. It translates to CSVDSGPYNEQFF.

Comment on this clonotype: A much larger clone lies a single base off, so this may be a read error. This sequence joins TRBV7-9 and TRBJ1-2, with unresolved D. V was trimmed by 1 base and J by 6 bases, leaving 3 bases between them. The CDR3 has 11 residues. The V gene's germline CDR1 is SEHNR and CDR2 FQNEAQ (reference sequence). CDR3: CASSLDNGYTF. In DNA, the CDR3 is TGTGCCAGCAGCTTAGACAATGGCTACACCTTC. Drawing the rest from reference TRBV7-9 and TRBJ1-2, the complete variable domain is DTGVSQNPRHKITKRGQNVTFRCDPISEHNRLYWYRQTLGQGPEFLTYFQNEAQLEKSRLLSDRFSAERPKGSFSTLEIQRTEQGDSAMYLCASSLDNGYTFGSGTRLTVV.

This clonotype was seen just once. This chain links TRBV29-1 with TRBJ2-4, with 9 positions matching TRBD2. The CDR3 runs to 13 residues. The V and J ends lost 7 bases and 7 bases, in that order; junction bases with no gene match: 8. The germline CDR1 and CDR2 sequences are SQVTM and ANQGSEA. CDR3 nucleotides: TGCAGCGCCGGGACTAGCAACGTGAACATTCAGTACTTC. Protein: CSAGTSNVNIQYF.

This chain connects TRBV6-2 or TRBV6-3 to TRBJ2-1, with TRBD1 matching 7 bases. Germline lookup yields CDR1 MNHEY and CDR2 SVGEGT. The trim removed 6 bases at V and 5 bases at J, leaving 4 bases unmatched. This CDR3 is 13 amino acids long. The CDR3 DNA follows: TGTGCCAGCAGCAGGACAGGCCACAATGAGCAGTTCTTC. Translated: CASSRTGHNEQFF.

This clonotype was seen a handful of times. The CDR3 reads CASSFGEGVGETQYF. The CDR3 coding sequence is TGTGCCAGCAGTTTTGGTGAGGGGGTAGGGGAGACCCAGTACTTC. V and J are TRBV27 and TRBJ2-5, with D tentatively TRBD1 (6 bases). CDR3 size: 15 residues. Germline V gives CDR1 MNHEY, CDR2 SMNVEV (reference sequence). Between the trimmed V and J ends, which lost 3 bases and 5 bases, there was a span of 16 bases.

The chain uses TRBV10-3 and TRBJ2-1; D call uncertain. The V gene lost 4 bases and the J gene lost 2 bases, with 12 bases spanning the gap. The CDR3 runs 15 residues. Germline CDR1 reads ENHRY; CDR2 reads SYGVKD. The DNA for the CDR3 is TGTGCCATCAGTGCGAGTACAGACCCCTACAATGAGCAGTTCTTC. Amino acid sequence: CAISASTDPYNEQFF.

The rearrangement joins TRBV15 to TRBJ1-1, with D hard to call. Germline CDR1 and CDR2: LNHNV and YYDKDF (reference sequence). The CDR3 loop spans 16 amino acids. V lost 2 bases and J lost 1, with 14 bases in between. The CDR3 DNA reads TGTGCCACCAGCAGACGAGCGGAGCCCGAGAACACTGAAGCTTTCTTT. The encoded protein is CATSRRAEPENTEAFF. The full variable domain, completed using reference TRBV15 and TRBJ1-1, is DAMVIQNPRYQVTQFGKPVTLSCSQTLNHNVMYWYQQKSSQAPKLLFHYYDKDFNNEADTPDNFQSRRPNTSFCFLDIRSPGLGDTAMYLCATSRRAEPENTEAFFGQGTRLTVV.

V gene TRBV12-3 or TRBV12-4 combines with J gene TRBJ2-1; 9 bases are shared with TRBD2. The J call is in doubt because the DNA end fits TRBJ2-7 better. The CDR3 is 16 residues long. The CDR3 is CASSFIAGVSYNEQYF. As DNA, the CDR3 is TGTGCCAGCAGTTTCATAGCGGGAGTCTCCTACAATGAGCAGTACTTC.

The V gene is TRBV20-1, the J gene TRBJ2-1; 8 bases line up with TRBD2. This CDR3 has 13 residues. Looked up from germline, CDR1 is DFQATT and CDR2 is SNEGSKA (reference sequence). The V segment lost 7 bases and the J segment 6 bases; nucleotides outside the gene matches: 8. The CDR3 spells CSVRGGAPNEQFF. The CDR3 DNA is TGCAGTGTTCGGGGGGGAGCCCCCAATGAGCAGTTCTTC.

In DNA, the CDR3 is TGTGCCAGCAGCTTAAGGAGGGACAAAGGGCAAGATACGCAGTATTTT. It is translated as CASSLRRDKGQDTQYF. The chain is built from TRBV7-9 and TRBJ2-3; D may match TRBD1 or TRBD2 (6 bases each). Trimming removed 2 bases from V and 5 bases from J, with 17 bases in between. CDR1 is SEHNR, CDR2 FQNEAQ, per germline (reference sequence). This CDR3 comprises 16 residues.

The chain links TRBV9 to TRBJ2-1, with 9 nucleotides matching TRBD2. Germline trimming cut 2 bases from V and 3 bases from J; bases unmatched to any gene: 9. The germline V gene has CDR1 SGDLS and CDR2 YYNGEE. The CDR3 runs to 17 residues. Here the CDR3 DNA reads TGTGCCAGCAGCGTGGGAGGACGAGCGGGAGGCTACAATGAGCAGTTCTTC. This encodes CASSVGGRAGGYNEQFF.

The rearrangement joins TRBV5-1 to TRBJ2-3; the D gene is possibly TRBD2 (6 bases). This CDR3 region has 15 residues. Germline CDR1 is SGHRS and CDR2 is YFSETQ. Trimming pared 2 bases from V and 9 bases from J, leaving 19 bases between. CDR3 coding DNA: TGCGCCAGCAGCTTAGACACGGGGGTAAAATGGACGCAGTATTTT. The encoded protein is CASSLDTGVKWTQYF. The full variable domain, in which reference TRBV5-1 and TRBJ2-3 provide the parts outside the CDR3, is KAGVTQTPRYLIKTRGQQVTLSCSPISGHRSVSWYQQTPGQGLQFLFEYFSETQRNKGNFPGRFSGRQFSNSRSEMNVSTLELGDSALYLCASSLDTGVKWTQYFGPGTRLTVL.

The CDR3 coding sequence is TGTGCCAGCGCGGGGTTCGAGCAGTACTTC. Encoded protein: CASAGFEQYF. The chain has TRBV2 and TRBJ2-7; maybe TRBD2 (6 bases). This CDR3 spans 10 amino acids. The V end was cut by 8 bases, the J end by 6 bases, with 8 bases between. Looked up from germline, CDR1 is SNHLY and CDR2 is FYNNEI.

The V call is TRBV12-3 or TRBV12-4, the J call TRBJ2-1; D possibly corresponds to TRBD2 (6 bases). Trimming removed 5 bases at V and 0 bases at J, with 11 bases between. The CDR3 runs 15 residues. CDR3 DNA: TGTGCCAGCAGTACTCTCGGGAGCTCCTACAATGAGCAGTTCTTC. It translates to CASSTLGSSYNEQFF.

This clonotype has just a few counts. The chain employs TRBV20-1 and TRBJ2-3; TRBD2 matches at 9 bases. Germline V gene sequence: CDR1 DFQATT, CDR2 SNEGSKA (reference sequence). The CDR3 contains 14 residues. With V trimmed by 2 bases and J by 10 bases, 10 bases remained unmatched. CDR3: CSARPLAGTLAQYF. The CDR3 DNA reads TGCAGTGCTAGACCCCTAGCGGGGACTTTGGCGCAGTATTTT.

Only a few counts were recorded for this clonotype. The chain couples TRBV7-6 to TRBJ2-5; D gene ambiguous. Trimming removed 3 bases at V and 4 bases at J, with 15 bases between. Germline V gives CDR1 SGHVS, CDR2 FNYEAQ. The CDR3 sequence is 15 residues long. The CDR3 here is CASSFGRLDGETQYF. Here the CDR3 DNA reads TGTGCCAGCAGCTTTGGGCGGTTGGATGGAGAGACCCAGTACTTC.

This clonotype was counted at least ten times. The rearrangement uses TRBV29-1 and TRBJ1-5; weak D call: TRBD1 (6 bases). Deletions cut 4 bases from V and 2 bases from J, with 9 bases between. This CDR3 is 13 amino acids long. Germline values: CDR1 SQVTM, CDR2 ANQGSEA. This chain's CDR3 is CSVGGGGNQPQHF. CDR3 sequence (DNA): TGCAGCGTTGGCGGGGGCGGCAATCAGCCCCAGCATTTT.

This chain joins TRBV5-1 and TRBJ2-1; 10 bases are shared with TRBD2. This CDR3 spans 14 amino acids. Trimming took 0 bases from V and 8 from J; bases not matched to a gene: 2. Germline V gives CDR1 SGHRS, CDR2 YFSETQ. The CDR3 bases are TGCGCCAGCAGCTTGGAAACTAGCGGGGATGAGCAGTTCTTC. Encoded protein: CASSLETSGDEQFF.